A selection of T cell receptor beta chains follows, all from one sample in a study of blood T cell repertoires in COVID-19. Sequencing was performed with immunoSEQ multiplex PCR; in TCRdb, only in-frame clones are kept and a portion is missing. The sample lists approximately 97,000 clones, approximately 90% occurring once. Sequenced input: peripheral blood. The receptors derive from a woman aged 45-65 years with COVID-19, enrolled during active disease. Each CDR3 is given without its conserved first and last residue. Each record gives: V gene, J gene, clone size, D gene, CDR3 protein. The D gene is left open where the match is weak. For some rows the clone size is stated as once, few or many, or as a class when expanded; others skip it.

V: TRBV3-1/TRBV3-2
J: TRBJ1-2
size: NA
D: NA
CDR3: ASSQDGGANYGYT

V: TRBV3-1/TRBV3-2
J: TRBJ2-3
size: NA
D: TRBD2
CDR3: ASRAGGYTDTQY

V: TRBV29-1
J: TRBJ2-3
size: NA
D: TRBD1
CDR3: SVEGQGANTQY

V: TRBV2
J: TRBJ2-7
size: NA
D: TRBD1
CDR3: ASAGTGHYEQY

V: TRBV2
J: TRBJ2-3
size: few
D: TRBD2
CDR3: ASRATSGAADTQY

V: TRBV5-1
J: TRBJ2-3
size: NA
D: TRBD2
CDR3: ASSPPLAGGKDTQY

V: TRBV12-3/TRBV12-4
J: TRBJ1-4
size: once
D: NA
CDR3: ASRPSASEKLF

V: TRBV9
J: TRBJ2-5
size: NA
D: NA
CDR3: ASSVGGLGAPQETQY

V: TRBV5-1
J: TRBJ2-1
size: NA
D: TRBD2
CDR3: ASSLEASGGAVYNEQF

V: TRBV11-3
J: TRBJ2-5
size: once
D: NA
CDR3: ASSDSQETQY

V: TRBV5-4
J: TRBJ2-7
size: NA
D: TRBD2
CDR3: ASSLGLAGTYEQY

V: TRBV5-1
J: TRBJ2-3
size: NA
D: NA
CDR3: ASYEGYTDTQY

V: TRBV30
J: TRBJ1-3
size: NA
D: NA
CDR3: AWSPGAGNTIY

V: TRBV5-1
J: TRBJ1-4
size: NA
D: NA
CDR3: ASSLTPATNEKLF

V: TRBV6-4
J: TRBJ1-6
size: NA
D: TRBD1
CDR3: ASSAGQGGTPLH

V: TRBV28
J: TRBJ2-7
size: NA
D: TRBD1
CDR3: ASKVRQGSFGEY

V: TRBV6-6
J: TRBJ1-2
size: NA
D: TRBD1
CDR3: ASSFGTDLNYGYT

V: TRBV6-1
J: TRBJ2-6
size: NA
D: TRBD1
CDR3: ASSEMWTGGSGANVLT

V: TRBV7-2
J: TRBJ2-7
size: NA
D: NA
CDR3: ASSLGAGYNYEQY

V: TRBV4-1
J: TRBJ1-5
size: NA
D: TRBD1
CDR3: ASSQPTGGLSNQPQH

V: TRBV6-5
J: TRBJ2-7
size: NA
D: NA
CDR3: ASSTTPGPRGEQY

V: TRBV19
J: TRBJ1-1
size: NA
D: NA
CDR3: ASSMGFRQMNTEAF

V: TRBV27
J: TRBJ2-1
size: NA
D: TRBD2
CDR3: ASSLSGGVPYNEQF

V: TRBV6-2/TRBV6-3
J: TRBJ1-2
size: NA
D: NA
CDR3: ASSYATPGGGYGYT

V: TRBV30
J: TRBJ2-5
size: NA
D: NA
CDR3: AWNKQGETQY

V: TRBV30
J: TRBJ1-1
size: NA
D: NA
CDR3: AWSLWPGKNTEAF

V: TRBV30
J: TRBJ2-7
size: NA
D: NA
CDR3: AWSVLAGALREQY

V: TRBV11-2
J: TRBJ2-3
size: NA
D: TRBD1
CDR3: ASRTGDNTDTQY

V: TRBV6-2/TRBV6-3
J: TRBJ2-7
size: NA
D: TRBD2
CDR3: ASSGTSGGYEQY

V: TRBV5-5
J: TRBJ1-2
size: NA
D: TRBD1
CDR3: ASSSPGQGYGYT

V: TRBV7-2
J: TRBJ1-2
size: NA
D: NA
CDR3: ASSLLQVDGYT

V: TRBV9
J: TRBJ2-2
size: NA
D: TRBD1
CDR3: ASSVTGGTGELF

V: TRBV9
J: TRBJ2-2
size: few
D: TRBD1
CDR3: ASSNRDRVAGELF

V: TRBV3-1/TRBV3-2
J: TRBJ1-2
size: NA
D: TRBD1
CDR3: ASSHARGQGLNYGYT

V: TRBV20-1
J: TRBJ2-5
size: NA
D: TRBD2
CDR3: SASLGLAGIGTQY

V: TRBV12-3/TRBV12-4
J: TRBJ1-2
size: NA
D: NA
CDR3: ASSPRLGYGYT

V: TRBV13
J: TRBJ2-7
size: NA
D: NA
CDR3: ASSLRFQAYEQY

V: TRBV6-5
J: TRBJ2-7
size: NA
D: TRBD2
CDR3: ASSSGGLAGEQY

V: TRBV5-6
J: TRBJ2-7
size: once
D: NA
CDR3: ASSLVGYVHEQY

V: TRBV2
J: TRBJ1-1
size: few
D: NA
CDR3: ASSGRHSNTEAF

V: TRBV15
J: TRBJ1-1
size: once
D: NA
CDR3: ATSREGRDTEAF

V: TRBV6-7
J: TRBJ1-2
size: once
D: TRBD1
CDR3: ASSYSGTAKEGYT

V: TRBV7-2
J: TRBJ2-4
size: NA
D: TRBD1
CDR3: ASSLGGGENIQY

V: TRBV5-1
J: TRBJ2-1
size: once
D: NA
CDR3: ASSLMGGNEQF

V: TRBV7-3
J: TRBJ1-5
size: once
D: NA
CDR3: ASSLTIRVNQPQH

V: TRBV4-3
J: TRBJ1-1
size: NA
D: NA
CDR3: ASSQVGQVNTEAF

V: TRBV9
J: TRBJ2-7
size: NA
D: NA
CDR3: ASSVDHDTNYEQY

V: TRBV19
J: TRBJ1-1
size: NA
D: NA
CDR3: ASREGGSRADTEAF

V: TRBV4-3
J: TRBJ1-6
size: once
D: NA
CDR3: ASSQDRGDNSPLH

V: TRBV5-5
J: TRBJ2-5
size: NA
D: TRBD2
CDR3: ASSLRSGGRGETQY

V: TRBV18
J: TRBJ2-3
size: NA
D: TRBD2
CDR3: ASSSEAGGSTDTQY

V: TRBV7-2
J: TRBJ1-1
size: few
D: TRBD1
CDR3: ASSTHDRANTEAF

V: TRBV19
J: TRBJ2-7
size: once
D: TRBD1
CDR3: AAGAQGSYEQY

V: TRBV28
J: TRBJ1-2
size: NA
D: NA
CDR3: ASSFAGSGYT

V: TRBV28
J: TRBJ2-2
size: NA
D: TRBD2
CDR3: ASSLYSGGAGYTGELF

V: TRBV5-1
J: TRBJ1-4
size: NA
D: NA
CDR3: ASSSDRSNEKLF